This is a list of T cell receptor beta chains from one sample in a study of T cells in localized non-small cell lung cancer. Assay used: immunoSEQ multiplex PCR; TCRdb lists only in-frame clones, some missing. Of more than 15,000 clones in the sample, roughly 91% are singletons; the top ten hold 3.7%. Source: peripheral blood, taken before any cancer treatment. These receptors came from a male donor aged 60 or over with stage II squamous cell lung carcinoma. CDR3s include the opening cysteine and the closing phenylalanine or tryptophan. D genes are given only for firm matches. Not every row has a clone size; where given, it reads once, few, many or a size class.

J gene | V gene | clone size | D gene | CDR3 protein | CDR3 DNA
TRBJ1-2 | TRBV19 | - | - | CASRSASSSYGYTF | TGTGCCAGTAGATCAGCTAGTTCGAGCTATGGCTACACCTTC
TRBJ1-2 | TRBV11-2 | - | - | CASSFSPTGLEGYTF | TGTGCCAGCAGCTTTTCCCCGACAGGACTTGAGGGCTACACCTTC
TRBJ2-7 | TRBV30 | - | - | CAWSEGGYEQYF | TGTGCCTGGAGTGAAGGGGGCTACGAGCAGTACTTC
TRBJ2-3 | TRBV19 | medium-sized | TRBD1 | CASSPPGQARAGQYF | TGTGCCAGTAGTCCCCCCGGACAGGCCCGGGCCGGGCAGTATTTT
TRBJ2-5 | TRBV28 | - | TRBD2 | CASSPRTSGRQETQYF | TGTGCCAGCAGTCCCAGAACTAGCGGGCGTCAAGAGACCCAGTACTTC
TRBJ2-3 | TRBV18 | - | TRBD2 | CASSLGTSGIKTDTQYF | TGTGCCAGCTCACTAGGGACTAGCGGGATAAAGACAGATACGCAGTATTTT
TRBJ1-5 | TRBV7-7 | - | - | CASSLTCTWDYSNQPQHF | TGTGCTAGCAGCTTAACATGTACTTGGGACTATAGCAATCAGCCCCAGCATTTT
TRBJ1-5 | TRBV19 | - | - | CASSPRAWLGLNHGAQHF | TGTGCCAGTAGTCCCCGGGCTTGGTTGGGGTTAAATCATGGGGCCCAGCATTTT
TRBJ1-2 | TRBV28 | - | - | CASSFSGLTSDGYTF | TGTGCCAGCAGTTTCTCGGGACTGACATCCGATGGCTACACCTTC
TRBJ2-2 | TRBV7-2 | - | - | CASSLGWVDTGELFF | TGTGCCAGCAGCTTGGGATGGGTTGACACCGGGGAGCTGTTTTTT
TRBJ2-3 | TRBV19 | - | - | CASSIRGGAPMDTQYF | TGTGCCAGTAGTATTAGGGGGGGCGCCCCGATGGATACGCAGTATTTT
TRBJ1-2 | TRBV4-1 | - | - | CASSQNPQGQGLRLGYTF | TGCGCCAGCAGCCAAAACCCCCAGGGGCAAGGCCTCCGACTTGGCTACACCTTC
TRBJ1-5 | TRBV30 | - | TRBD1 | CAWGTGNQPQHF | TGTGCCTGGGGGACAGGCAATCAGCCCCAGCATTTT
TRBJ2-6 | TRBV10-2 | - | - | CASSLNATSNSRANVLTF | TGCGCCAGCAGTTTAAACGCCACTTCTAACAGTCGGGCCAACGTCCTGACTTTC
TRBJ2-2 | TRBV5-8 | - | TRBD2 | CASSLAGLAGAAGELFF | TGTGCCAGCAGCTTGGCCGGTCTAGCGGGAGCTGCCGGGGAGCTGTTTTTT
TRBJ2-1 | TRBV7-9 | - | - | CASSQEGAGYNEQFF | TGTGCCAGCAGTCAGGAGGGGGCTGGCTACAATGAGCAGTTCTTC
TRBJ2-4 | TRBV19 | once | TRBD1 | CASSIGTGRAKNIQYF | TGTGCCAGTAGTATAGGGACAGGTCGGGCCAAAAACATTCAGTACTTC
TRBJ2-7 | TRBV5-6 | once | TRBD2 | CASSFRPSGTYEQYF | TGTGCCAGCAGCTTTAGGCCTAGCGGGACCTACGAGCAGTACTTC
TRBJ2-7 | TRBV5-1 | - | - | CASSPGAGEYEQYF | TGCGCCAGCAGCCCAGGGGCGGGAGAGTACGAGCAGTACTTC
TRBJ2-1 | TRBV10-3 | - | - | CAISDSYNEQFF | TGTGCCATCTCGGACAGCTACAATGAGCAGTTCTTC
TRBJ1-5 | TRBV6-1 | - | TRBD1 | CASSDPRQGRTSNQPQHF | TGTGCCAGCAGTGACCCTCGACAGGGCAGGACCAGCAATCAGCCCCAGCATTTT
TRBJ2-7 | TRBV5-1 | - | TRBD1 | CASSMGSGQAPYEQYF | TGCGCCAGCAGCATGGGGTCGGGACAGGCACCTTACGAGCAGTACTTC
TRBJ1-2 | TRBV9 | - | - | CASNEGPGYGYTF | TGTGCCAGCAATGAGGGGCCAGGGTATGGCTACACCTTC
TRBJ2-5 | TRBV4-2 | - | - | CASSQGSGETQYF | TGTGCCAGCAGCCAAGGGAGCGGAGAGACCCAGTACTTC
TRBJ1-5 | TRBV4-1 | - | - | CASSQDGFQPQHF | TGCGCCAGCAGCCAAGATGGGTTCCAGCCCCAGCATTTT
TRBJ2-6 | TRBV25-1 | - | TRBD2 | CASSEFGGRAPGANVLTF | TGTGCCAGCAGTGAATTTGGCGGGAGGGCCCCTGGGGCCAACGTCCTGACTTTC
TRBJ1-2 | TRBV18 | - | TRBD1 | CASSADRAYGYTF | TGTGCCAGCTCAGCCGACAGGGCGTATGGCTACACCTTC
TRBJ2-7 | TRBV7-8 | few | - | CASSPRLESYEQYF | TGTGCCAGCAGCCCCCGACTAGAATCCTACGAGCAGTACTTC
TRBJ2-4 | TRBV2 | - | TRBD2 | CASSLAGEWNIQYF | TGTGCCAGCAGTTTAGCGGGAGAGTGGAACATTCAGTACTTC
TRBJ1-5 | TRBV5-1 | - | - | CASSLADGQNQPQHF | TGCGCCAGCAGCTTGGCCGACGGACAAAATCAGCCCCAGCATTTT
TRBJ2-3 | TRBV5-1 | - | TRBD2 | CASSAEAGELLDTQYF | TGCGCCAGCAGCGCCGAAGCGGGAGAACTCCTTGATACGCAGTATTTT